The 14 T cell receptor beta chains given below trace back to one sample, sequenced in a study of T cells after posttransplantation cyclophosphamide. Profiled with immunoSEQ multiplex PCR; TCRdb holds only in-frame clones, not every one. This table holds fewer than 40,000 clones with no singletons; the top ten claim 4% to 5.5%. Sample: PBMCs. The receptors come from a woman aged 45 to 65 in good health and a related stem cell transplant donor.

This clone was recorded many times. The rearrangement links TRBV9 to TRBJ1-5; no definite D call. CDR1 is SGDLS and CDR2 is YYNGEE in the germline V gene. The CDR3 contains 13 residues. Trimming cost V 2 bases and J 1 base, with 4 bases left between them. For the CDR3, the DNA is TGTGCCAGCAGCGTCGGGAGCAATCAGCCCCAGCATTTT. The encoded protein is CASSVGSNQPQHF.

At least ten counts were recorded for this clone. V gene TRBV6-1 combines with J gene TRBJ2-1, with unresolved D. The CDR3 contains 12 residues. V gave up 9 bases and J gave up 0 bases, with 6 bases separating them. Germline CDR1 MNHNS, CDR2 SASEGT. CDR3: CASRSSYNEQFF. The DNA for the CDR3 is TGTGCCAGTCGGAGCTCCTACAATGAGCAGTTCTTC.

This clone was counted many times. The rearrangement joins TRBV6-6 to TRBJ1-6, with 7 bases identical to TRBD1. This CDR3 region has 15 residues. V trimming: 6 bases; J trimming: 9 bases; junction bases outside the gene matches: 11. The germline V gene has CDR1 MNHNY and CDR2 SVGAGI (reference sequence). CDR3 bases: TGTGCCAGCAGACAGGGACAGAGCTTGGCTTCACCCCTCCACTTT. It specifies CASRQGQSLASPLHF.

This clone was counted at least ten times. CDR3 in DNA: TGTGCCAGCAGCTTAAAGGGACTAGCGGCCGTACGACATGAGCAGTTCTTC. This translates into CASSLKGLAAVRHEQFF. This chain joins TRBV7-3 and TRBJ2-1; 11 bases fit TRBD2. This CDR3 region has 17 residues. The germline V gene has CDR1 SGHTA and CDR2 FQGTGA. The trim removed 1 base at V and 8 bases at J, leaving 10 bases unmatched.

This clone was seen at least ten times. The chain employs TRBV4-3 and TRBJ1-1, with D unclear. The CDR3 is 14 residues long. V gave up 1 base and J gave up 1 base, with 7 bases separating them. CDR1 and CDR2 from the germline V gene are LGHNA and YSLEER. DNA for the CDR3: TGCGCCAGCAGCCAAGTGGGGAGGAACACTGAAGCTTTCTTT. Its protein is CASSQVGRNTEAFF.

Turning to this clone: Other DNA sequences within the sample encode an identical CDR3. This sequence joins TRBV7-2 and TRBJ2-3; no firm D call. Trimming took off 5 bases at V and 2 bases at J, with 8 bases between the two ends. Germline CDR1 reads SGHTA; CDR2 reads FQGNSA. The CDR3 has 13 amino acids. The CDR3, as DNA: TGTGCCAGCAGCCTGTCTTACACAGATACGCAGTATTTT. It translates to CASSLSYTDTQYF.

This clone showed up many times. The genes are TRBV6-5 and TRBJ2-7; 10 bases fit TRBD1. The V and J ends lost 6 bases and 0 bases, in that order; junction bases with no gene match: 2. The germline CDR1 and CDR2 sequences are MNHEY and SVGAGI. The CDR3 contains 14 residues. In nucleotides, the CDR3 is TGTGCCAGCAGATGGACAGGGGGCTCCTACGAGCAGTACTTC. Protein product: CASRWTGGSYEQYF.

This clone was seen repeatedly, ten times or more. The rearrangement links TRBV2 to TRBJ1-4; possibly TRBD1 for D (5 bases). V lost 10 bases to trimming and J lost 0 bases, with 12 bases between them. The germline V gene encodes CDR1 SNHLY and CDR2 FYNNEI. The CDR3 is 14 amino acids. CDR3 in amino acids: CAKRDGATNEKLFF. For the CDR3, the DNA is TGTGCCAAGCGGGACGGTGCAACTAATGAAAAACTGTTTTTT.

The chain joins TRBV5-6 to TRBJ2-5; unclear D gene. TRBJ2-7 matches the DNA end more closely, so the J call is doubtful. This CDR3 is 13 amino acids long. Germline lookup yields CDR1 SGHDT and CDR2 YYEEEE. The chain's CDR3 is CASSLDRSYEQYF. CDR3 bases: TGTGCCAGCAGCTTGGACAGATCCTACGAGCAGTACTTC.

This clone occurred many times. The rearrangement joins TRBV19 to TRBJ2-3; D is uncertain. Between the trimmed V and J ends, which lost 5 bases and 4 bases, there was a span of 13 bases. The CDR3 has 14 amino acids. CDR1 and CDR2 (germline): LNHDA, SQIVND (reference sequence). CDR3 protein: CASSPTLIADTQYF. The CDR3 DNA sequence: TGTGCCAGTAGTCCCACCCTTATAGCAGATACGCAGTATTTT. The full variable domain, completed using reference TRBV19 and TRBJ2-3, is DGGITQSPKYLFRKEGQNVTLSCEQNLNHDAMYWYRQDPGQGLRLIYYSQIVNDFQKGDIAEGYSVSREKKESFPLTVTSAQKNPTAFYLCASSPTLIADTQYFGPGTRLTVL.

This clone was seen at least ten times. The CDR3 here is CASSSGFPEDTEAFF. Written as DNA, the CDR3 is TGTGCCAGCAGCTCCGGTTTTCCCGAGGACACTGAAGCTTTCTTT. The V and J genes are TRBV2 and TRBJ1-1; D is undetermined. This CDR3 has 15 residues. Trimming cost V 6 bases and J 3 bases, with 17 bases left between them. Looked up from germline, CDR1 is SNHLY and CDR2 is FYNNEI.

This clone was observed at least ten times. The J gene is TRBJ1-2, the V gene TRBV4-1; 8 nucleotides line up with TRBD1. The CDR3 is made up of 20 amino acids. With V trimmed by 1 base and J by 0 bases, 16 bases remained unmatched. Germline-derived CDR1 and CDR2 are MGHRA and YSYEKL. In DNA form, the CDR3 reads TGCGCCAGCAGCCAAGCCCGGGGTGCCAGGGGGCGAGAGTCTAACTATGGCTACACCTTC. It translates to CASSQARGARGRESNYGYTF.

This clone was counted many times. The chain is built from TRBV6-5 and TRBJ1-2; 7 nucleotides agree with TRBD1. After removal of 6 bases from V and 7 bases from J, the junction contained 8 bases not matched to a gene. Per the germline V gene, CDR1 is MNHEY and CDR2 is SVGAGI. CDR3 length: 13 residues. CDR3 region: CASRQGDESGYTF. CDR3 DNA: TGTGCCAGCAGGCAGGGGGATGAGAGTGGCTACACCTTC.

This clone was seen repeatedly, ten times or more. DNA for the CDR3: TGTGCCAGTGTCCTCCGGGACAGGGACAAAGCTTTCTTT. It encodes CASVLRDRDKAFF. The J gene is TRBJ1-1, the V gene TRBV19; TRBD1 aligns across 9 bases. This CDR3 contains 13 residues. CDR1 and CDR2 from the germline V gene are LNHDA and SQIVND (reference sequence). Germline trimming cut 8 bases from V and 9 bases from J; bases unmatched to any gene: 10.